This T cell receptor (beta chain) was identified during a study of T cells in Graves' hyperthyroidism and ophthalmopathy. With 1 base removed from V and 5 bases from J, the gap between germline ends came to 14 bases. The CDR3 is 15 residues long. Germline assignment: CDR1 SGHTA and CDR2 FQGNSA. Researchers took RNA transcripts and amplified the TCR beta CDR3 regions from them. The primer set for the first-round RT-PCR of the TCR CDR3 was HTBI. Via MiXCR, TCRdb re-called the multiplex PCR reads, giving one row per CDR3 protein. The sample has around 250,000 distinct CDR3 sequences, more than 14% seen once. Study-level results: Most thyroid clonotypes with frequency above 0.001 were detected in blood. The authors' 13 V-J model separated ophthalmopathy from stable hyperthyroidism.

Regarding this clonotype: What it binds is unknown.

Clinical symptoms, serum thyroxine, TRAb, thyroid ultrasound and orbital computed tomography informed diagnoses. The origin of this receptor is a woman aged 35 to 49 with Graves' hyperthyroidism that later progressed to Graves' ophthalmopathy. The rearrangement links TRBV7-2 to TRBJ1-2; D is unclear. What was sequenced was blood. This chain's CDR3 is CASSLGLNDLYGYTF. The CDR3 DNA is TGTGCCAGCAGCTTAGGGTTGAATGACCTGTATGGCTACACCTTC. Using reference TRBV7-2 and TRBJ1-2 for the parts outside the CDR3, the full variable domain is GAGVSQSPSNKVTEKGKDVELRCDPISGHTALYWYRQSLGQGLEFLIYFQGNSAPDKSGLPSDRFSAERTGGSVSTLTIQRTQQEDSAVYLCASSLGLNDLYGYTFGSGTRLTVV.